This record concerns one T cell receptor (beta chain) sequence. Its antigen is as yet unknown. A second about 7 to 11 cycle PCR used barcoded and J-beta primers. Each cDNA molecule received a tag from a template-switch adaptor that had 12 random nucleotides. Each sample provided no less than 3 million CDR3-containing paired-end reads. TCRdb passed the 5' RACE reads through MiXCR, listing each CDR3 protein once. The sample has 1.5 million to 2 million distinct CDR3 sequences; about two fifths are singletons. The data belong to a study of blood T cells in healthy people across ages. The study, taken as a whole, reports: A greater number of naive CD4+ cells and higher diversity distinguished long-lived donors from aged donors.

Total RNA was extracted at no less than 5.5 micrograms per sample. The germline CDR1 and CDR2 sequences are SGHTA and FQGNSA. This CDR3 has 17 residues. The chain combines TRBV7-2 with TRBJ2-7; 9 bases are shared with TRBD1. The J call is uncertain, as TRBJ2-4 better fits the DNA end. The receptor's source is a human donor in good health. Sequencing input: blood. The chain's CDR3 is CASSLGGQGLAKNIQYF. The DNA of the CDR3 is TGTGCCAGCAGCTTAGGGGGACAGGGACTAGCCAAAAACATTCAGTACTTC.